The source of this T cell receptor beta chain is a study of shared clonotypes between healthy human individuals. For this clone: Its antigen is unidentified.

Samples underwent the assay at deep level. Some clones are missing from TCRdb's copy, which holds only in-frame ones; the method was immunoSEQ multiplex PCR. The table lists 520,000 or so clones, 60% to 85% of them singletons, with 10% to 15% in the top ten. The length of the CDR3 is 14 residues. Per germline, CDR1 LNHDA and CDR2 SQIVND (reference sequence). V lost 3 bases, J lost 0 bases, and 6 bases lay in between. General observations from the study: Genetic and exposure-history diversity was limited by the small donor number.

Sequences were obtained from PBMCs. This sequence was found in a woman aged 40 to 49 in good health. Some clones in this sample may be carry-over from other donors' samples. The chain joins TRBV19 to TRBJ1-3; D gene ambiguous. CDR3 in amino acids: CASSIGSSGNTIYF. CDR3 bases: TGTGCCAGTAGTATCGGGAGCTCTGGAAACACCATATATTTT.